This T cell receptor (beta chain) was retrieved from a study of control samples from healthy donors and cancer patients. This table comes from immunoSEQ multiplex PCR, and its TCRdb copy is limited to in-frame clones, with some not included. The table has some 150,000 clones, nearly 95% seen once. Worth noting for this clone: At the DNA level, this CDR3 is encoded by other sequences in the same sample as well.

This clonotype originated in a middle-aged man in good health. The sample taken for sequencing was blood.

CDR3 loop: CASSLDRGYEQYF. As DNA, the CDR3 is TGTGCCAGCAGCTTGGACAGGGGCTACGAGCAGTACTTC. The V call is TRBV7-2, the J call TRBJ2-7; 9 nucleotides line up with TRBD1. The germline V gene encodes CDR1 SGHTA and CDR2 FQGNSA. The CDR3 spans 13 residues. V shed 3 bases and J 3 bases; nucleotides not matched to a gene: 0.